The sequence of this TCR beta chain was determined in a study of T cell responses to AZD1222 COVID-19 vaccine. CDR1 is LGHDT, CDR2 YNNKEL, per germline (reference sequence). The CDR3 is 13 residues long. The ends were cut back, 3 bases at V and 7 bases at J, with 13 bases in the middle. In this sample, this clone turned up a few times. The repertoire was sequenced with immunoSEQ multiplex PCR; TCRdb's copy has only in-frame clones and lacks some. The repertoire holds about 100,000 clones, with just under 90% as singletons. The rearrangement links TRBV3-1 (or the pseudogene TRBV3-2) to TRBJ2-7; tentatively, D is TRBD1 (5 bases). This specimen consisted of peripheral blood, obtained on day 0 of AZD1222 vaccination. This TCR was sampled from an adult in good health. CDR3 DNA sequence: TGTGCCAGCAGCCACCGACAGATACGGGAGCAGTACTTC. It encodes CASSHRQIREQYF.